The clone carrying this T cell receptor (beta chain) showed up just a few times. The V and J ends lost 5 bases and 1 base respectively, with 8 bases between them. The CDR3 contains 13 residues. Germline V gene lookup returns CDR1 KGHSH and CDR2 LQKENI. This entry comes from a study of T cell responses to AZD1222 COVID-19 vaccine. The data were produced by immunoSEQ multiplex PCR, yet TCRdb's version contains in-frame clones alone and is incomplete. The data contain 110,000 to 150,000 clones, roughly 91% of them singletons. Combined were second doses at about 4 or about 12 weeks. The TCR originated in an adult who received the AZD1222 COVID-19 vaccine. The specimen was peripheral blood, collected 28 days after the second AZD1222 dose. The J gene is TRBJ1-1, the V gene TRBV18; unclear D gene. For the CDR3, the DNA is TGTGCCAGCTCAAGCGAAGGGAACACTGAAGCTTTCTTT. It translates to CASSSEGNTEAFF. The entire variable domain, with the rest obtained from reference TRBV18 and TRBJ1-1, is as follows: NAGVMQNPRHLVRRRGQEARLRCSPMKGHSHVYWYRQLPEEGLKFMVYLQKENIIDESGMPKERFSAEFPKEGPSILRIQQVVRGDSAAYFCASSSEGNTEAFFGQGTRLTVV.